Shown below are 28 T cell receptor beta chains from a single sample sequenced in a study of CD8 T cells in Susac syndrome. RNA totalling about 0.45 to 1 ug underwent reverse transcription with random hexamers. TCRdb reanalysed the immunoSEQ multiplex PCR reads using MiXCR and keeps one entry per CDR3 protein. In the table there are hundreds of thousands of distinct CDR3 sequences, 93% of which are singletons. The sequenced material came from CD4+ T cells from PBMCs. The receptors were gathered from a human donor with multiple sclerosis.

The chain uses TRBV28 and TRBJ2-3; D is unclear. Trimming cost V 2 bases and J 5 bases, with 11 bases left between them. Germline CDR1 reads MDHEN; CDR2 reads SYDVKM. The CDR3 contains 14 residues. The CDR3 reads CASSLRSIGDTQYF. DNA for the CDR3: TGTGCCAGCAGTTTACGGTCTATTGGAGATACGCAGTATTTT. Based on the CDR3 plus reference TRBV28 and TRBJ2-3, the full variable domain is DVKVTQSSRYLVKRTGEKVFLECVQDMDHENMFWYRQDPGLGLRLIYFSYDVKMKEKGDIPEGYSVSREKKERFSLILESASTNQTSMYLCASSLRSIGDTQYFGPGTRLTVL.

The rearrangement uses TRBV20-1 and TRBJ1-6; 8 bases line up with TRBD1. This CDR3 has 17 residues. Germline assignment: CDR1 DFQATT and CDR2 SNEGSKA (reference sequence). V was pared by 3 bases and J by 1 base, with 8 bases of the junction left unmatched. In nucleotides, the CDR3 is TGCAGTGCTAGTGTCAGGGGGCATAGGTCCTATAATTCACCCCTCCACTTT. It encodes CSASVRGHRSYNSPLHF.

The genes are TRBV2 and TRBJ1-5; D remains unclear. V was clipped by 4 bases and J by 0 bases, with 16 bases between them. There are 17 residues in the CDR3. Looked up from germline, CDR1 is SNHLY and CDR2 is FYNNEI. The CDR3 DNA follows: TGTGCCAGCAGTGTGGGTTCGGGGAGAGATAGCAATCAGCCCCAGCATTTT. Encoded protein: CASSVGSGRDSNQPQHF.

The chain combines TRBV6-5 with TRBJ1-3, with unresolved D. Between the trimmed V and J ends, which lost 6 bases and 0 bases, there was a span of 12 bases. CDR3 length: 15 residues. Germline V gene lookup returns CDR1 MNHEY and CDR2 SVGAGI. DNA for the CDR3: TGTGCCAGCAGGCTCACCGTGAACTCTGGAAACACCATATATTTT. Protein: CASRLTVNSGNTIYF.

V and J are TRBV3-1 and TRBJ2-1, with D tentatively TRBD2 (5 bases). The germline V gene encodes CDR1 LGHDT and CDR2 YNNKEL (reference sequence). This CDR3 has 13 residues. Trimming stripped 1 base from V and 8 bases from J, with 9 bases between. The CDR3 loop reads CASSQGLADEQFF. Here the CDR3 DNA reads TGTGCCAGCAGCCAAGGTCTAGCAGATGAGCAGTTCTTC.

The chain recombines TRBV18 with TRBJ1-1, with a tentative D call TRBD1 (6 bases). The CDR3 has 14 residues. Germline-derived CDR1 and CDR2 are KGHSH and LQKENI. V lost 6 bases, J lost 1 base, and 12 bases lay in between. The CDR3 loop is CASSRGLQNTEAFF. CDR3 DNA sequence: TGTGCCAGCTCTAGGGGGTTACAGAACACTGAAGCTTTCTTT.

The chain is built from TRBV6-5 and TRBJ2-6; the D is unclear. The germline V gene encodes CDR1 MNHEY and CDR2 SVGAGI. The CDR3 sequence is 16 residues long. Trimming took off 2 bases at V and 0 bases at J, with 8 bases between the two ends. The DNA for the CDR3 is TGTGCCAGCAGTTACGGTTTGGGCTCTGGGGCCAACGTCCTGACTTTC. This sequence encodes CASSYGLGSGANVLTF.

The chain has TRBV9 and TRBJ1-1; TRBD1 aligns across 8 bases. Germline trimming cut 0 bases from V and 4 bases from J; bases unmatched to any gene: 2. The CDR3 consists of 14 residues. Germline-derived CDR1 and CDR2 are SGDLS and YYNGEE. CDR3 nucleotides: TGTGCCAGCAGCGTAGTACAGGGGGGCACTGAAGCTTTCTTT. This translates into CASSVVQGGTEAFF. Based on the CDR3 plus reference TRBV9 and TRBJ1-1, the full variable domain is DSGVTQTPKHLITATGQRVTLRCSPRSGDLSVYWYQQSLDQGLQFLIQYYNGEERAKGNILERFSAQQFPDLHSELNLSSLELGDSALYFCASSVVQGGTEAFFGQGTRLTVV.

CDR3 DNA sequence: TGTGCCAGCAGCTTAAGGGTAGCGGGACGGACCGGGGAGCTGTTTTTT. Amino acids: CASSLRVAGRTGELFF. The V gene is TRBV7-2, the J gene TRBJ2-2; 8 bases match TRBD2. Germline CDR1 and CDR2: SGHTA and FQGNSA. The CDR3 contains 16 residues. The V and J ends lost 2 bases and 5 bases, in that order; junction bases with no gene match: 7.

The CDR3 here is CASSLKWTGNTGELFF. The CDR3 DNA follows: TGCGCCAGCAGCTTGAAATGGACGGGGAACACCGGGGAGCTGTTTTTT. This chain links TRBV5-1 with TRBJ2-2, with D unresolved. The ends were cut back, 1 base at V and 1 base at J, with 11 bases in the middle. Germline CDR1 reads SGHRS; CDR2 reads YFSETQ. CDR3 length: 16 amino acids.

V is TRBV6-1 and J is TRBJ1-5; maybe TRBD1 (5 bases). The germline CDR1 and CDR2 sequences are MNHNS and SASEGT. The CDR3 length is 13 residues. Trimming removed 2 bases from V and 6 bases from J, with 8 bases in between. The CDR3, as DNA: TGTGCCAGCAGTGAACAGGGATCTCAGCCCCAGCATTTT. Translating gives CASSEQGSQPQHF.

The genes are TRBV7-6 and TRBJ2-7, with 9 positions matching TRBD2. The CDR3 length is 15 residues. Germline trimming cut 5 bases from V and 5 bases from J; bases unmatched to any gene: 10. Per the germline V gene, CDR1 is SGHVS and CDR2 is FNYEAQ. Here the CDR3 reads CASSPDGGLAHEQYF. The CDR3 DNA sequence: TGTGCCAGCAGCCCCGATGGGGGACTAGCCCACGAGCAGTACTTC.

The CDR3 DNA sequence: TGTGCCAGCAGTGATCCGTCTGATGGCTACACCTTC. It is translated as CASSDPSDGYTF. J is TRBJ1-2 and V is TRBV6-2 or TRBV6-3; unclear D gene. CDR1 MNHEY and CDR2 SVGEGT come from the germline V gene. The CDR3 spans 12 residues. The V end was cut by 5 bases, the J end by 6 bases, with 10 bases between.

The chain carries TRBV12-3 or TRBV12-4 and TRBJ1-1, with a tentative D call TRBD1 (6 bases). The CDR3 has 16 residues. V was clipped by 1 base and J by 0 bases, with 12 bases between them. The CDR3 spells CASSLGAGDLNTEAFF. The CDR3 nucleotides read TGTGCCAGCAGTTTAGGGGCAGGGGATCTGAACACTGAAGCTTTCTTT.

The CDR3 reads CASSIASQRQTQYF. CDR3 DNA sequence: TGTGCCAGTAGTATAGCATCCCAGCGCCAGACCCAGTACTTC. The chain employs TRBV19 and TRBJ2-5, with D unresolved. This CDR3 region has 14 residues. V was pared by 1 base and J by 6 bases, with 12 bases between. Per the germline V gene, CDR1 is LNHDA and CDR2 is SQIVND (reference sequence).

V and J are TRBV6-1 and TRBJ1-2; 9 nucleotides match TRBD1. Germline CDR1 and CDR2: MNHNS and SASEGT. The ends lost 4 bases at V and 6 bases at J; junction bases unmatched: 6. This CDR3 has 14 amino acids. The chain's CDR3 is CASSAGTGRDGYTF. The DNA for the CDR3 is TGTGCCAGCAGTGCCGGGACAGGGCGGGATGGCTACACCTTC.

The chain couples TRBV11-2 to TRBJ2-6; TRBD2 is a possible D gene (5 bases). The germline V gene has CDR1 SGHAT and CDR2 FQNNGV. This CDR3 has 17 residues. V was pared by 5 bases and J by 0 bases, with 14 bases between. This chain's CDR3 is CASSHLRDRSGANVLTF. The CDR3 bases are TGTGCCAGCAGCCATTTGAGGGATCGCTCTGGGGCCAACGTCCTGACTTTC. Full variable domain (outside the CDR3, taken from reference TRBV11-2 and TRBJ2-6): EAGVAQSPRYKIIEKRQSVAFWCNPISGHATLYWYQQILGQGPKLLIQFQNNGVVDDSQLPKDRFSAERLKGVDSTLKIQPAKLEDSAVYLCASSHLRDRSGANVLTFGAGSRLTVL.

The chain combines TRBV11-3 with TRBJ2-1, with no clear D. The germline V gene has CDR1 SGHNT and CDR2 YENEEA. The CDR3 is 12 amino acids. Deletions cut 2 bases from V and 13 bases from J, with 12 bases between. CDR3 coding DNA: TGTGCCAGCAGCTTACTCATAACGACCCAGTTCTTC. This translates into CASSLLITTQFF. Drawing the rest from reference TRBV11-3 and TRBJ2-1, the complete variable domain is EAGVVQSPRYKIIEKKQPVAFWCNPISGHNTLYWYLQNLGQGPELLIRYENEEAVDDSQLPKDRFSAERLKGVDSTLKIQPAELGDSAVYLCASSLLITTQFFGPGTRLTVL.

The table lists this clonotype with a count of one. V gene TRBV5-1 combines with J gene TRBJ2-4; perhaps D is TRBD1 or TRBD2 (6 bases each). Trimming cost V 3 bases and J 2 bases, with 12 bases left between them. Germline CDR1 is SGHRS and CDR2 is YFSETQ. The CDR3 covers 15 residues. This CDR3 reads CASSSEGGPKNIQYF. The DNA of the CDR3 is TGCGCCAGCAGCTCGGAGGGGGGACCCAAAAACATTCAGTACTTC.

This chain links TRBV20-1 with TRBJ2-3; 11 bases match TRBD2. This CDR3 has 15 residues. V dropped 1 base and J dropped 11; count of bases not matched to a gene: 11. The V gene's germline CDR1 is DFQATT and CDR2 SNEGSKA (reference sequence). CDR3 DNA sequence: TGCAGTGCTAGAGCGAGTCTAGCGGGAGGACCTAAGCAGTATTTT. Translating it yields CSARASLAGGPKQYF.

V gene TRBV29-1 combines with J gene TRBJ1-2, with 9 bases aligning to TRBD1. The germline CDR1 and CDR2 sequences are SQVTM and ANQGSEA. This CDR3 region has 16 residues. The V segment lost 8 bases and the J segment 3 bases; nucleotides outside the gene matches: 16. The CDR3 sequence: CSSLRGQGGSDYGYTF. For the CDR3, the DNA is TGCAGCTCTCTGAGGGGACAGGGTGGTTCGGACTATGGCTACACCTTC.

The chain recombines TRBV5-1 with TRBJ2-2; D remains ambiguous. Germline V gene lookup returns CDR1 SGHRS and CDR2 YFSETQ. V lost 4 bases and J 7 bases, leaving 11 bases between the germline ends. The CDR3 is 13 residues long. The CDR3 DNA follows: TGCGCCAGCAGCCTACCTCCCGTCGGGGAGCTGTTTTTT. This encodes CASSLPPVGELFF.

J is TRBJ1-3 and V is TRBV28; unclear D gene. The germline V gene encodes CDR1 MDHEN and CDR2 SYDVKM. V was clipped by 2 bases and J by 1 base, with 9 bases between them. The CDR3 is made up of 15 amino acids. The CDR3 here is CASSLPGRSGNTIYF. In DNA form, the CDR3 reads TGTGCCAGCAGTTTACCGGGGAGGTCTGGAAACACCATATATTTT.

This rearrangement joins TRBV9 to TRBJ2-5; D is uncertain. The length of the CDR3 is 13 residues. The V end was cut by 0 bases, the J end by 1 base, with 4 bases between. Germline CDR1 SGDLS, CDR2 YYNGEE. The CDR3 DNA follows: TGTGCCAGCAGCGTAGCGATCCAAGAGACCCAGTACTTC. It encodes CASSVAIQETQYF.

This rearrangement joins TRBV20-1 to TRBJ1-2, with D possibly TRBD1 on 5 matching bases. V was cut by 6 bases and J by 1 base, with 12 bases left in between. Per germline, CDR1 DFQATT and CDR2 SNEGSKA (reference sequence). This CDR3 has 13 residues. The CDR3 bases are TGCAGTGCCCCAACCCAGGGTAACTATGGCTACACCTTC. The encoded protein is CSAPTQGNYGYTF.

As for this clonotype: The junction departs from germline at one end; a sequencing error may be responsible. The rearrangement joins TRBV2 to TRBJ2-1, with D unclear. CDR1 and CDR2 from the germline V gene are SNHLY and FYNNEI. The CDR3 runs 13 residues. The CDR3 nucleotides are TGTGCCAGCAGTTCGGGCTCCTCCAATGAGCAGTTCTTC. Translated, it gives CASSSGSSNEQFF.

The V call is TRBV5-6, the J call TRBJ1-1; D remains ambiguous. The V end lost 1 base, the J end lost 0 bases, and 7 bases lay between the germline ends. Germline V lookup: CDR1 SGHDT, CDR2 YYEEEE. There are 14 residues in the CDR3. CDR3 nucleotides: TGTGCCAGCAGCTTGTTCAAGGTGAACACTGAAGCTTTCTTT. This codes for CASSLFKVNTEAFF.

The CDR3 DNA is TGTGCCAGCAGCCAAGACTCGGCCAGGGGGAGAGGCTACACCTTC. Encoded protein: CASSQDSARGRGYTF. The chain recombines TRBV14 with TRBJ1-2, with TRBD1 identical over 7 bases. CDR1 is SGHDN and CDR2 is FVKESK in the germline V gene. V lost 0 bases and J lost 8; bases outside the gene matches: 9. The CDR3 runs to 15 residues.